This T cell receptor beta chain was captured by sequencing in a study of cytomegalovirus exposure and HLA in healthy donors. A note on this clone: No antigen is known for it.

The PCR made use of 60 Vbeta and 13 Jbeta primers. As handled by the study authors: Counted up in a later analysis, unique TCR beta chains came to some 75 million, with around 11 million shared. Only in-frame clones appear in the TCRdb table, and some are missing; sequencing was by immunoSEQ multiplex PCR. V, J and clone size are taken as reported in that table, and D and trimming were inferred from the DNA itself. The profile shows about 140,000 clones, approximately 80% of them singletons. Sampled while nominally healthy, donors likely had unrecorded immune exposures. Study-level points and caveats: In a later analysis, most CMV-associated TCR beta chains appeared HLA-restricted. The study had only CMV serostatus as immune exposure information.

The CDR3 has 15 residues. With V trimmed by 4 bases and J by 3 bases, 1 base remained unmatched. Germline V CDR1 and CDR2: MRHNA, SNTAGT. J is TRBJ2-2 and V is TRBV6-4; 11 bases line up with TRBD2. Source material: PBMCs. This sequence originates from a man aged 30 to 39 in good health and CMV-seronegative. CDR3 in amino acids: CASSVLAGDTGELFF. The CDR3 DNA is TGTGCCAGCAGTGTACTAGCGGGAGACACCGGGGAGCTGTTTTTT.